Below, 15 T cell receptor beta chains from the same sample are listed, as sequenced in a study of blood T cell repertoires in COVID-19 (dated by TCRdb to 2020 to 2022). Library creation used the immunoSEQ multiplex PCR assay. TCRdb carries this immuneACCESS record with in-frame sequences only. Its versions omit some clonotypes, under half of them owing to an unresolved V gene in the studies checked, with the rest unexplained. The sample contains around 230,000 clones, around 84% of them found a single time. 11% of the sample is in the top ten clones. Source material: peripheral blood. The receptors derive from a man in his fifties with COVID-19, enrolled during active disease.

This chain joins TRBV4-1 and TRBJ2-5; 7 nucleotides line up with TRBD2. Germline CDR1 and CDR2: MGHRA and YSYEKL. The CDR3 loop spans 14 amino acids. After removal of 2 bases from V and 2 bases from J, the junction contained 2 bases not matched to a gene. For the CDR3, the DNA is TGCGCCAGCAGCCAATTGGGAGGGCAAGAGACCCAGTACTTC. It yields the protein CASSQLGGQETQYF.

This clone turned up a few times. The chain recombines TRBV10-1 with TRBJ2-1, with 7 bases matching TRBD1. With 4 bases clipped from V and 2 bases from J, the junction kept 5 bases outside the gene matches. The CDR3 contains 15 residues. CDR1 WNHNN and CDR2 SYGVQD come from the germline V gene (reference sequence). CDR3 in DNA: TGCGCCAGCAGTGTAGGACAGGACCCCTACAATGAGCAGTTCTTC. Protein sequence: CASSVGQDPYNEQFF.

The V and J genes are TRBV6-5 and TRBJ1-2; TRBD1 aligns across 7 bases. Per the germline V gene, CDR1 is MNHEY and CDR2 is SVGAGI. J was trimmed by 4 bases and V by 7 bases; bases with no gene match: 12. This CDR3 region has 15 residues. The CDR3 protein is CASILNRGSPYGYTF. DNA of the CDR3: TGTGCCAGCATCCTGAACAGGGGATCACCCTATGGCTACACCTTC.

J is TRBJ2-2 and V is TRBV13, with D maybe TRBD2 (7 bases). Germline V CDR1 and CDR2: PRHDT, FYEKMQ (reference sequence). The CDR3 has 15 amino acids. The V and J ends lost 1 base and 4 bases respectively, with 10 bases between them. CDR3 region: CASSLAGGGTGELFF. The CDR3 bases are TGTGCCAGCAGCTTAGCGGGGGGCGGCACCGGGGAGCTGTTTTTT.

The CDR3 nucleotides read TGTGCCAGTAACCGAGCGGTGGGCCAGGGGGGTCAGCCCCAGCATTTT. Translated: CASNRAVGQGGQPQHF. The chain has TRBV19 and TRBJ1-5; 7 nucleotides line up with TRBD1. The CDR3 covers 16 residues. Germline lookup yields CDR1 LNHDA and CDR2 SQIVND (reference sequence). J lost 6 bases, V lost 7 bases, and 15 bases had no gene match.

The chain links TRBV6-1 to TRBJ1-4; 8 bases are a match to TRBD1. CDR1 is MNHNS and CDR2 is SASEGT in the germline V gene. CDR3 length: 20 residues. V dropped 4 bases and J dropped 7; count of bases not matched to a gene: 23. The CDR3 sequence is CASSAEPGQERGGASEKLFF. The CDR3 bases are TGTGCCAGCAGTGCGGAGCCGGGACAGGAAAGAGGTGGAGCAAGTGAAAAACTGTTTTTT.

The rearrangement links TRBV19 to TRBJ2-3, with TRBD2 matching 13 bases. The length of the CDR3 is 15 residues. With 4 bases clipped from V and 6 bases from J, the junction kept 4 bases outside the gene matches. The germline CDR1 and CDR2 sequences are LNHDA and SQIVND (reference sequence). CDR3 nucleotides: TGTGCCAGTAGTAGGACTAGCGGGGGAGCCGATACGCAGTATTTT. Translated: CASSRTSGGADTQYF.

This chain uses TRBV19 with TRBJ2-1; TRBD1 matches at 8 bases. The CDR3 is 16 amino acids. The ends lost 6 bases at V and 3 bases at J; junction bases unmatched: 10. The germline V gene has CDR1 LNHDA and CDR2 SQIVND (reference sequence). For the CDR3, the DNA is TGTGCCAGTAGCACAATCACAGGGGGGTTCTACAATGAGCAGTTCTTC. It is translated as CASSTITGGFYNEQFF.

The chain uses TRBV10-3 and TRBJ2-2; D is ambiguous. The CDR3 is 14 residues long. Germline-derived CDR1 and CDR2 are ENHRY and SYGVKD. V lost 4 bases and J 0 bases, leaving 6 bases between the germline ends. CDR3 protein: CAISVRTNTGELFF. The DNA of the CDR3 is TGTGCCATCAGTGTCAGAACGAACACCGGGGAGCTGTTTTTT.

The gene calls are TRBV7-9 and TRBJ1-2; TRBD1 might be the D (6 bases). With 5 bases removed from V and 8 bases from J, the gap between germline ends came to 12 bases. Germline V gene sequence: CDR1 SEHNR, CDR2 FQNEAQ (reference sequence). CDR3 size: 12 residues. CDR3 DNA sequence: TGTGCCAGCAGCCCAGGGGTCGAGGGCTACACCTTC. It codes for CASSPGVEGYTF.

The rearrangement uses TRBV5-1 and TRBJ1-1; 12 positions agree with TRBD1. The CDR3 loop spans 15 amino acids. Looked up from germline, CDR1 is SGHRS and CDR2 is YFSETQ. V was clipped by 4 bases and J by 3 bases; unmatched bases: 4. In DNA form, the CDR3 reads TGCGCCAGCAGCACCGGGACAGGGGGCCACACTGAAGCTTTCTTT. This encodes CASSTGTGGHTEAFF.

This clone appeared a few times. The chain employs TRBV10-3 and TRBJ1-2; 7 positions match TRBD1. This CDR3 has 20 amino acids. J gave up 1 base and V 3 bases, and 20 bases lay outside the gene matches. Germline CDR1 and CDR2: ENHRY and SYGVKD. CDR3 in amino acids: CAISDGPGGPNEGLNYGYTF. DNA of the CDR3: TGTGCCATCAGTGATGGCCCAGGGGGACCTAATGAGGGGCTTAACTATGGCTACACCTTC.

The chain combines TRBV18 with TRBJ1-1; the D is unclear. Germline lookup yields CDR1 KGHSH and CDR2 LQKENI. The CDR3 is 12 residues long. With 5 bases removed from V and 0 bases from J, the gap between germline ends came to 4 bases. The CDR3 reads CASSNMNTEAFF. The DNA of the CDR3 is TGTGCCAGCTCAAACATGAACACTGAAGCTTTCTTT.

This chain uses TRBV14 with TRBJ1-2; D might be TRBD1 (6 bases). Between the trimmed V and J ends, which lost 4 bases and 4 bases, there was a span of 16 bases. Germline CDR1 SGHDN, CDR2 FVKESK. The CDR3 has 15 amino acids. CDR3 sequence (DNA): TGTGCCAGCAGCCTTCGGTCGACAGGACTCTATGGCTACACCTTC. It yields the protein CASSLRSTGLYGYTF.

J is TRBJ2-5 and V is TRBV29-1; D may be TRBD1 (6 bases). This CDR3 is 14 amino acids long. CDR1 and CDR2 from the germline V gene are SQVTM and ANQGSEA. The V end was cut by 3 bases, the J end by 1 base, with 12 bases between. CDR3 sequence (DNA): TGCAGCGTTGATTGGGACATAGTCCAAGAGACCCAGTACTTC. It is translated as CSVDWDIVQETQYF.